The 22 T cell receptor beta chains below all came from one sample that was sequenced in a study of T cell changes during pregnancy in multiple sclerosis. Sequenced by immunoSEQ multiplex PCR; TCRdb stores in-frame clones only, minus some. The sample contains about 80,000 clones, under 95% of which appear only once. This specimen was peripheral blood, taken before pregnancy. Source of these receptors: a female donor with multiple sclerosis, enrolled in a pregnancy study.

The chain has TRBV7-3 and TRBJ1-1; possibly TRBD1 for D (5 bases). Trimming took 3 bases from V and 6 from J, leaving 14 bases between them. The CDR3 is 14 residues long. Per germline, CDR1 SGHTA and CDR2 FQGTGA. For the CDR3, the DNA is TGTGCCAGCAGCTTGAACTCGTGGGGCGCTGAAGCTTTCTTT. The encoded protein is CASSLNSWGAEAFF.

V usage is TRBV6-5 and J usage is TRBJ1-4; D is ambiguous. Per germline, CDR1 MNHEY and CDR2 SVGAGI. The CDR3 runs 14 residues. With 9 bases removed from V and 5 bases from J, the gap between germline ends came to 16 bases. The CDR3 protein is CASGGVGRNEKLFF. The CDR3 DNA sequence: TGTGCCAGTGGCGGGGTCGGCCGGAATGAAAAACTGTTTTTT.

This chain joins TRBV6-5 and TRBJ1-5, with D hard to call. The CDR3 sequence is 15 residues long. Germline CDR1 is MNHEY and CDR2 is SVGAGI. V was shortened by 6 bases and J by 3 bases, with 15 bases between the two germline ends. The CDR3 nucleotides are TGTGCCAGCAGAAGAGGTTTCGGGGACAATCAGCCCCAGCATTTT. This encodes CASRRGFGDNQPQHF.

The chain combines TRBV2 with TRBJ2-2; D gene ambiguous. Germline loops: CDR1 SNHLY, CDR2 FYNNEI. V gave up 4 bases and J gave up 6 bases, with 15 bases separating them. CDR3 length: 15 amino acids. The CDR3 DNA reads TGTGCCAGCAGTGGCCAGAGTTTAGGAGCCGGGGAGCTGTTTTTT. Translation gives CASSGQSLGAGELFF.

The chain joins TRBV12-5 to TRBJ2-7, with unresolved D. CDR3 length: 13 amino acids. Germline CDR1 is LGHNT and CDR2 is FRNRAP. V was trimmed by 5 bases and J by 2 bases, leaving 10 bases between them. CDR3 in amino acids: CASGLLHTYEQYF. In nucleotides, the CDR3 is TGTGCTAGTGGTCTTCTCCACACCTACGAGCAGTACTTC. Combining the CDR3 with reference TRBV12-5 and TRBJ2-7 gives the whole variable domain DARVTQTPRHKVTEMGQEVTMRCQPILGHNTVFWYRQTMMQGLELLAYFRNRAPLDDSGMPKDRFSAEMPDATLATLKIQPSEPRDSAVYFCASGLLHTYEQYFGPGTRLTVT.

The V call is TRBV9, the J call TRBJ2-1; 10 nucleotides match TRBD2. J lost 7 bases, V lost 0 bases, and 10 bases had no gene match. CDR1 and CDR2 (germline): SGDLS, YYNGEE. The CDR3 loop spans 17 amino acids. CDR3 in DNA: TGTGCCAGCAGCGTAGGAGGCAGCGGGGGGGTGGGGAATGAGCAGTTCTTC. It codes for CASSVGGSGGVGNEQFF.

This chain connects TRBV11-2 to TRBJ2-5; D gene unclear. With 3 bases removed from V and 2 bases from J, the gap between germline ends came to 7 bases. Germline CDR1 reads SGHAT; CDR2 reads FQNNGV. The CDR3 runs to 13 residues. This chain's CDR3 is CASSFPGQETQYF. The CDR3 nucleotides read TGTGCCAGCAGCTTCCCCGGTCAAGAGACCCAGTACTTC.

A word on this clone: A read error may produce the germline difference seen at one junction end. DNA for the CDR3: TGTGTCAGCAGCCAAGAAGCGACTACGGCTTGGGAGACCCAGTACTTC. Amino acids: CVSSQEATTAWETQYF. This chain uses TRBV4-2 with TRBJ2-5; D is possibly TRBD2 (5 bases). Germline V gene lookup returns CDR1 LGHNA and CDR2 YNFKEQ. This CDR3 region has 16 residues.

This clone was counted a few times. The chain is built from TRBV7-9 and TRBJ1-3, with 7 bases fitting TRBD1. The CDR3 runs 15 residues. Germline V gene sequence: CDR1 SEHNR, CDR2 FQNEAQ (reference sequence). The V gene end was trimmed by 4 bases and the J gene end by 0 bases; junction bases not matched to a gene: 3. CDR3 residues: CASSWQGGSGNTIYF. The CDR3 DNA is TGTGCCAGCAGCTGGCAGGGGGGCTCTGGAAACACCATATATTTT.

This chain uses TRBV4-1 with TRBJ2-7, with 12 bases lining up with TRBD2. The CDR3 runs to 16 residues. With V trimmed by 4 bases and J by 0 bases, 4 bases remained unmatched. The germline V gene has CDR1 MGHRA and CDR2 YSYEKL. CDR3 residues: CASSRPGLAGSYEQYF. CDR3 bases: TGCGCCAGCAGCCGGCCGGGACTAGCGGGCTCCTACGAGCAGTACTTC.

The CDR3: CASSWDSDQPQHF. CDR3 nucleotide sequence: TGTGCCAGCAGCTGGGACAGCGATCAGCCCCAGCATTTT. This chain connects TRBV11-1 to TRBJ1-5; TRBD1 matches 7 bases. The CDR3 spans 13 residues. Looked up from germline, CDR1 is SGHAT and CDR2 is FQDESV (reference sequence). V lost 4 bases to trimming and J lost 5 bases; unmatched junction nucleotides: 2.

The J gene is TRBJ1-5, the V gene TRBV19, with 9 nucleotides matching TRBD1. Germline values: CDR1 LNHDA, CDR2 SQIVND (reference sequence). The CDR3 is 15 residues long. V lost 8 bases, J lost 3 bases, and 8 bases stayed unmatched. The CDR3 nucleotides are TGTGCCAGTCTTCCGGGACAGGGATTCAATCAGCCCCAGCATTTT. As protein: CASLPGQGFNQPQHF.

The chain recombines TRBV11-2 with TRBJ2-1; D is ambiguous. This CDR3 contains 15 residues. Trimming pared 1 base from V and 3 bases from J, leaving 10 bases between. CDR1 is SGHAT, CDR2 FQNNGV, per germline. This chain's CDR3 is CASSLVVASYNEQFF. The CDR3 nucleotides read TGTGCCAGCAGCTTAGTGGTCGCTAGCTACAATGAGCAGTTCTTC.

This clone was seen more than once but under ten times. V usage is TRBV6-1 and J usage is TRBJ1-6, with 7 bases that match TRBD1. CDR3 length: 15 residues. The trim removed 3 bases at V and 8 bases at J, leaving 7 bases unmatched. Germline V CDR1 and CDR2: MNHNS, SASEGT. CDR3 DNA sequence: TGTGCCAGCAGTGATTCTACAGGGGCCTATTCACCCCTCCACTTT. Translation gives CASSDSTGAYSPLHF.

V gene TRBV27 combines with J gene TRBJ2-1, with 7 bases identical to TRBD1. V shed 4 bases, J shed 3 bases, and the junction held 3 bases outside the gene matches. Germline CDR1 reads MNHEY; CDR2 reads SMNVEV (reference sequence). The CDR3 contains 14 residues. The CDR3 region is CASSYRTGYNEQFF. For the CDR3, the DNA is TGTGCCAGCAGTTATAGGACAGGCTACAATGAGCAGTTCTTC.

The chain links TRBV4-1 to TRBJ1-1; D perhaps matches TRBD1 (5 bases). V was clipped by 6 bases and J by 7 bases, with 18 bases between them. CDR1 MGHRA and CDR2 YSYEKL come from the germline V gene. The CDR3 sequence is 14 residues long. CDR3 in DNA: TGCGCCAGCAGAAATCAGCGGAGGGGTTTTGAAGCTTTCTTT. Translation: CASRNQRRGFEAFF.

The J gene is TRBJ2-1, the V gene TRBV5-8; tentative D call: TRBD2 (6 bases). The ends were cut back, 0 bases at V and 3 bases at J, with 10 bases in the middle. The CDR3 spans 15 residues. Germline V gives CDR1 SGHTS, CDR2 YDEGEE. In DNA form, the CDR3 reads TGTGCCAGCAGCTTGGTAGCGGCGATCTACAATGAGCAGTTCTTC. It is translated as CASSLVAAIYNEQFF. Variable domain in full (rest from reference TRBV5-8 and TRBJ2-1): EAGVTQSPTHLIKTRGQQATLRCSPISGHTSVYWYQQALGLGLQFLLWYDEGEERNRGNFPPRFSGRQFPNYSSELNVNALELEDSALYLCASSLVAAIYNEQFFGPGTRLTVL.

The genes are TRBV15 and TRBJ2-6, with TRBD1 identical over 7 bases. V lost 3 bases, J lost 12 bases, and 11 bases stayed unmatched. The germline gives CDR1 LNHNV, CDR2 YYDKDF (reference sequence). The CDR3 contains 15 residues. For the CDR3, the DNA is TGTGCCACCAGCAGTGACAGGGCCCCCACGAGCGTCCTGACTTTC. Translation: CATSSDRAPTSVLTF.

This chain joins TRBV29-1 and TRBJ1-1, with a tentative D call TRBD1 (5 bases). CDR3 length: 13 residues. V lost 5 bases and J 4 bases, leaving 14 bases between the germline ends. CDR1 SQVTM and CDR2 ANQGSEA come from the germline V gene. CDR3 sequence: CSVPPGGRTEAFF. CDR3 coding DNA: TGCAGCGTTCCCCCGGGGGGTCGCACTGAAGCTTTCTTT. The variable domain in full, completed from reference TRBV29-1 and TRBJ1-1, reads SAVISQKPSRDICQRGTSLTIQCQVDSQVTMMFWYRQQPGQSLTLIATANQGSEATYESGFVIDKFPISRPNLTFSTLTVSNMSPEDSSIYLCSVPPGGRTEAFFGQGTRLTVV.

The J gene is TRBJ2-2, the V gene TRBV18, with 9 bases aligning to TRBD1. Germline trimming cut 5 bases from V and 5 bases from J; bases unmatched to any gene: 9. The CDR3 has 16 amino acids. CDR1 is KGHSH, CDR2 LQKENI, per germline. The CDR3 coding sequence is TGTGCCAGCTCAGCACAGGGGGCGCTGGGGACCGGGGAGCTGTTTTTT. Translation: CASSAQGALGTGELFF.

In regard to this clone: One end of the junction fails to match germline, which may point to a read error. The chain joins TRBV7-7 to TRBJ2-5; 9 bases fit TRBD1. The CDR3 consists of 14 residues. Germline V CDR1 and CDR2: SSHAT, FNYEAQ (reference sequence). In DNA form, the CDR3 reads TGTGCTAGCAGCTCCGGGACAGGGCAAGAGACCCAGTACTTC. Translating it yields CASSSGTGQETQYF.

The V gene is TRBV1, the J gene TRBJ2-7; the DNA was not compared with TRBD2, the D call given in the table. TRBV1 is reported as a pseudogene. There are 18 residues in the CDR3. In DNA, the CDR3 is TGCACCAGCAGCCAAGATGTTCCGCCTAGCGGGGGTGAATACGAGCAGTACTTC. Residues: CTSSQDVPPSGGEYEQYF.